This T cell receptor beta chain appears in the sequencing data of a study of T cells in women clearing cervical HPV infection. At the level of the study: Blood came at first lesion visit for cases, post-clearance for controls.

Broader study findings: Timing of associations relative to infection is unclear; T-cell subsets were not isolated. Combining TCR richness with V gene abundances gave around 0.87 AUC.

Points on this clone: Its antigen remains unknown. Read coverage stops 3 residues before the CDR3 terminus; the germline J gene supplies the remainder.

All participants had a single incident cervical HPV16 infection, and prevalent HPV16 infections were excluded. The CDR3 extends over 14 amino acids. V lost 2 bases, J lost 6 bases, and 7 bases stayed unmatched. CDR1 is MNHEY, CDR2 SMNVEV, per germline (reference sequence). The protocol was immunoSEQ multiplex PCR, while the TCRdb copy is restricted to in-frame clones and leaves out a portion. The table counts 25,000 to 35,000 clones; approximately 4.2% lies in the top ten. The chain uses TRBV27 and TRBJ2-7, with 7 nucleotides matching TRBD2. This TCR came from a woman aged 18 to 69 with a cervical HPV16 infection that either progressed to CIN3+ or cleared (not recorded which). Sequenced input: blood buffy coat. The sequenced part of the CDR3 DNA is TGTGCCAGCAGTTTAGGCGGGAGTCTTTCCGAG. Residues: CASSLGGSLSE. The full CDR3 protein reads CASSLGGSLSEQYF.